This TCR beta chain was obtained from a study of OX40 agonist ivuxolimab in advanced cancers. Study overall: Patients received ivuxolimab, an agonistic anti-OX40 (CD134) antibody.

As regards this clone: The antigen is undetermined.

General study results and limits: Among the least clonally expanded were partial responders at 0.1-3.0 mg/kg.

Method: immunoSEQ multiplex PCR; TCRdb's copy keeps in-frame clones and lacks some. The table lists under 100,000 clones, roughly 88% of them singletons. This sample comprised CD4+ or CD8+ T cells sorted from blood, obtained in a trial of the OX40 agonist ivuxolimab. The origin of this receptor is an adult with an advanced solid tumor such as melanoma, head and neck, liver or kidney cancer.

The CDR3: CASSEGTANYGYTF. The CDR3 bases are TGTGCCAGCAGTGAAGGGACAGCTAACTATGGCTACACCTTC. The chain uses TRBV6-1 and TRBJ1-2; possible D gene TRBD1, 6 bases. Deletions cut 1 base from V and 0 bases from J, with 6 bases between. Germline-derived CDR1 and CDR2 are MNHNS and SASEGT. This CDR3 spans 14 amino acids.